A single sample is the source of the 3 T cell receptor beta chains below, sequenced in a study of shared clonotypes between healthy human individuals. Sequenced by immunoSEQ multiplex PCR; TCRdb stores in-frame clones only, minus some. The data contain millions of clones, roughly 92% of them singletons. Sequenced material: naive CD4+ T cells sorted from blood. Subset of the sample: CD45RA+ positively selected. All receptors derive from a man aged 18-30 years in good health.

The V and J genes are TRBV2 and TRBJ2-5; 8 bases match TRBD1. The V gene's germline CDR1 is SNHLY and CDR2 FYNNEI. The CDR3 length is 13 residues. V lost 3 bases, J lost 7 bases, and 4 bases stayed unmatched. As DNA, the CDR3 is TGTGCCAGCAGTGAGGGCGGGACAGGGACCCAGTACTTC. Translation: CASSEGGTGTQYF.

The V call is TRBV28, the J call TRBJ2-2; 11 positions match TRBD2. Germline V lookup: CDR1 MDHEN, CDR2 SYDVKM. V was pared by 7 bases and J by 5 bases, with 3 bases of the junction left unmatched. The CDR3 sequence is 14 residues long. CDR3: CASNTSGSTGELFF. CDR3 in DNA: TGTGCCAGCAATACTAGCGGGAGTACCGGGGAGCTGTTTTTT.

V usage is TRBV6-5 and J usage is TRBJ2-3; 7 bases agree with TRBD1. Trimming removed 5 bases from V and 2 bases from J; junction bases left unmatched: 7. Germline V gene sequence: CDR1 MNHEY, CDR2 SVGAGI. There are 15 residues in the CDR3. The CDR3 protein is CASSQGGIFTDTQYF. Written as DNA, the CDR3 is TGTGCCAGCAGTCAAGGGGGCATCTTCACAGATACGCAGTATTTT.